Listed here are 17 T cell receptor beta chains from one sample, sequenced in a study of early T cells in non-severe SARS-CoV-2 infection. TCRdb independently ran MiXCR on the 5' RACE reads; one entry per CDR3 protein. The table records 84,000 or so distinct CDR3 sequences, more than 13% of them present only once. Specimen: whole blood. Receptors were obtained from an adult who was a healthcare worker with PCR-confirmed SARS-CoV-2 infection or an uninfected control (not recorded which).

The chain links TRBV7-6 to TRBJ2-5; either TRBD1 or TRBD2 may supply D (5 bases each). The CDR3 runs 15 residues. V was clipped by 3 bases and J by 5 bases, with 16 bases between them. The germline CDR1 and CDR2 sequences are SGHVS and FNYEAQ. The CDR3 DNA is TGTGCCAGCAGCTTCGGGACCTCCCAGGGTGAGACCCAGTACTTC. Translation gives CASSFGTSQGETQYF.

The chain combines TRBV6-1 with TRBJ1-2; D not resolved. V lost 0 bases and J 4 bases, leaving 12 bases between the germline ends. Germline CDR1 reads MNHNS; CDR2 reads SASEGT. The CDR3 totals 15 residues. CDR3 in amino acids: CASSEAPTVSYGYTF. Written as DNA, the CDR3 is TGTGCCAGCAGTGAAGCCCCCACGGTGAGCTATGGCTACACCTTC.

Ten or more counts support this clonotype. This chain uses TRBV5-1 with TRBJ1-1; D may be TRBD1 (6 bases). Germline lookup yields CDR1 SGHRS and CDR2 YFSETQ. Trimming took off 0 bases at V and 3 bases at J, with 6 bases between the two ends. This CDR3 contains 13 residues. The CDR3 is CASSLDRDTEAFF. Written as DNA, the CDR3 is TGCGCCAGCAGCTTGGACAGGGACACTGAAGCTTTCTTT.

In its sample, this clonotype was seen many times. The chain joins TRBV12-5 to TRBJ2-3; 8 bases fit TRBD1. Germline-derived CDR1 and CDR2 are LGHNT and FRNRAP. With 6 bases clipped from V and 4 bases from J, the junction kept 12 bases outside the gene matches. CDR3 size: 16 residues. This CDR3 reads CASGDPGTGDADTQYF. CDR3 DNA: TGTGCTAGTGGCGACCCTGGGACAGGAGATGCAGATACGCAGTATTTT.

The CDR3 bases are TGTGCCAGCTCACCTAACCCGGGGCAAGGAAACTATGGCTACACCTTC. Its translation: CASSPNPGQGNYGYTF. V gene TRBV18 combines with J gene TRBJ1-2; a weak D match, TRBD1 (5 bases). The V and J ends lost 3 bases and 2 bases respectively, with 16 bases between them. From germline, CDR1 is KGHSH and CDR2 LQKENI. The CDR3 consists of 16 residues.

This clonotype was recorded a few times. The rearrangement uses TRBV6-2 or TRBV6-3 and TRBJ2-6, with a possible D match to TRBD2 (6 bases). The CDR3 runs 15 residues. The germline V and J ends were trimmed by 1 base and 2 bases, with 6 bases remaining between them. CDR1 is MNHEY and CDR2 is SVGEGT in the germline V gene. The CDR3, as DNA: TGTGCCAGCAGTTACTGGGGGGCTGGGGCCAACGTCCTGACTTTC. This gives the protein CASSYWGAGANVLTF.

The rearrangement uses TRBV5-4 and TRBJ1-1, with D possibly being TRBD1 (5 bases). With 0 bases removed from V and 8 bases from J, the gap between germline ends came to 11 bases. The CDR3 sequence is 13 residues long. CDR1 and CDR2 (germline): SGHNT, YYREEE (reference sequence). CDR3 sequence (DNA): TGTGCCAGCAGCTTGGTTGGGACGGACGAAGCTTTCTTT. Amino acid sequence: CASSLVGTDEAFF.

This clonotype was found a few times. The CDR3 reads CASSRDKGQPQHF. DNA for the CDR3: TGTGCCAGCAGTCGGGACAAGGGACAGCCCCAGCATTTT. The J gene is TRBJ1-5, the V gene TRBV2; a possible D gene is TRBD1 (6 bases). The CDR3 covers 13 residues. V lost 5 bases, J lost 7 bases, and 12 bases lay in between. Per germline, CDR1 SNHLY and CDR2 FYNNEI.

This clonotype was counted at least ten times. V gene TRBV29-1 combines with J gene TRBJ2-3, with TRBD2 as a possible D gene (5 bases). Germline values: CDR1 SQVTM, CDR2 ANQGSEA. Trimming removed 4 bases at V and 9 bases at J, with 11 bases between. CDR3 size: 11 residues. CDR3 loop: CSVGTEDTQYF. The CDR3 DNA reads as TGCAGCGTTGGGACGGAGGACACGCAGTATTTT.

This clonotype was detected ten times or more. This chain uses TRBV20-1 with TRBJ2-1, with 13 bases fitting TRBD2. The junction had 8 bases not matched to a gene; V was cut back by 5 bases and J by 10 bases. The CDR3 contains 14 residues. CDR1 DFQATT and CDR2 SNEGSKA come from the germline V gene (reference sequence). The CDR3 is CSAPLTSGGREQFF. In nucleotides, the CDR3 is TGCAGTGCTCCCTTGACTAGCGGGGGGAGAGAGCAGTTCTTC.

This clonotype was detected only a few times. J is TRBJ2-3 and V is TRBV9; D possibly corresponds to TRBD1 (6 bases). CDR3 size: 16 residues. Germline CDR1 is SGDLS and CDR2 is YYNGEE. The V end was cut by 1 base, the J end by 1 base, with 13 bases between. CDR3 sequence (DNA): TGTGCCAGCAGCGTAAGAGGGGGAGTTGGCACAGATACGCAGTATTTT. Its protein is CASSVRGGVGTDTQYF.

The rearrangement joins TRBV29-1 to TRBJ2-3, with D possibly matching TRBD2 (6 bases). The germline CDR1 and CDR2 sequences are SQVTM and ANQGSEA. CDR3 size: 13 residues. Trimming pared 3 bases from V and 6 bases from J, leaving 13 bases between. As DNA, the CDR3 is TGCAGCGTTGAGTTCGGCGGGGTGGATACGCAGTATTTT. This translates into CSVEFGGVDTQYF.

This clonotype occurred many times. The V gene is TRBV5-1, the J gene TRBJ1-5; 7 bases map to TRBD1. After removal of 0 bases from V and 6 bases from J, the junction contained 3 bases not matched to a gene. The CDR3 extends over 14 amino acids. Germline lookup yields CDR1 SGHRS and CDR2 YFSETQ. The CDR3 spells CASSLAQGGQPQHF. The DNA of the CDR3 is TGCGCCAGCAGCTTGGCCCAGGGGGGTCAGCCCCAGCATTTT.

V and J are TRBV7-9 and TRBJ2-3; D is perhaps TRBD2 (7 bases). This CDR3 is 15 amino acids long. Germline loops: CDR1 SEHNR, CDR2 FQNEAQ (reference sequence). The V gene lost 1 base and the J gene lost 8 bases, with 16 bases spanning the gap. As DNA, the CDR3 is TGTGCCAGCAGCTTAGGTTGGGGGGGCCAAGGTACGCAGTATTTT. Its protein product is CASSLGWGGQGTQYF.

This chain's CDR3 is CASSLRGLNTEAFF. In DNA form, the CDR3 reads TGTGCCAGCAGCTTAAGGGGGTTGAACACTGAAGCTTTCTTT. The genes are TRBV9 and TRBJ1-1; possible D gene TRBD1, 6 bases. There are 14 residues in the CDR3. The V gene lost 4 bases and the J gene lost 0 bases, with 10 bases spanning the gap. CDR1 is SGDLS, CDR2 YYNGEE, per germline.

This chain connects TRBV28 to TRBJ2-6; 7 bases fit TRBD1. V dropped 4 bases and J dropped 2; count of bases not matched to a gene: 5. The CDR3 spans 16 residues. CDR1 and CDR2 (germline): MDHEN, SYDVKM. The CDR3 nucleotides read TGTGCCAGCAGTTCTCCAGGGACAGCTGGGGCCAACGTCCTGACTTTC. Translation gives CASSSPGTAGANVLTF.

CDR3 sequence reads: CSATRPSTDTQYF. DNA for the CDR3: TGCAGTGCTACACGCCCTAGCACAGATACGCAGTATTTT. The genes are TRBV20-1 and TRBJ2-3; D gene unclear. Germline V gene sequence: CDR1 DFQATT, CDR2 SNEGSKA (reference sequence). The CDR3 extends over 13 amino acids. The V and J ends lost 4 bases and 0 bases respectively, with 8 bases between them.